The 27 T cell receptor beta chains in this list originate from one sample, sequenced in a study of blood T cell repertoires in COVID-19. The assay was immunoSEQ multiplex PCR, and TCRdb's table has in-frame clones only and misses some. This table has 140,000 or so clones, approximately 80% appearing once. What was sequenced was peripheral blood. The receptors derive from a woman aged 45-59 years with acute or convalescent COVID-19.

This rearrangement joins TRBV30 to TRBJ2-3, with 7 nucleotides matching TRBD2. This CDR3 spans 14 amino acids. Trimming cost V 3 bases and J 6 bases; bases outside gene matches: 9. Germline lookup yields CDR1 GTSNPN and CDR2 SVGIG (reference sequence). CDR3 nucleotide sequence: TGTGCCTGGAGCGATACGGGAGGAGGGGATACGCAGTATTTT. Translated, it gives CAWSDTGGGDTQYF. Looking up the rest from reference TRBV30 and TRBJ2-3 gives the full variable domain: SQTIHQWPATLVQPVGSPLSLECTVEGTSNPNLYWYRQAAGRGLQLLFYSVGIGQISSEVPQNLSASRPQDRQFILSSKKLLLSDSGFYLCAWSDTGGGDTQYFGPGTRLTVL.

V gene TRBV4-3 combines with J gene TRBJ2-2; tentatively, D is TRBD1 (6 bases). Trimming stripped 5 bases from V and 1 base from J, with 11 bases between. Germline CDR1 LGHNA, CDR2 YSLEER. This CDR3 contains 15 residues. The CDR3 sequence: CASSSWTVNTGELFF. The CDR3 DNA is TGCGCCAGCAGCTCGTGGACAGTGAACACCGGGGAGCTGTTTTTT.

In the case of this clone: An end of the junction does not agree with germline; a read error may underlie this. V gene TRBV18 combines with J gene TRBJ1-1; no clear D. The CDR3 covers 14 residues. Germline V CDR1 and CDR2: KGHSH, LQKENI. CDR3 nucleotides: TGTGCCAGCTCGGCCGATGAGGGAGACACTGAAGCCTTCTTT. Protein product: CASSADEGDTEAFF.

CDR3: CASSERLAGDSDTQYF. CDR3 DNA sequence: TGTGCCAGCAGCGAACGCCTAGCGGGGGATTCCGATACGCAGTATTTT. The chain recombines TRBV7-9 with TRBJ2-3; 10 positions match TRBD2. There are 16 residues in the CDR3. Germline lookup yields CDR1 SEHNR and CDR2 FQNEAQ (reference sequence). Trimming at V came to 5 bases and at J to 6 bases, leaving 11 bases not matched to a gene.

The genes are TRBV30 and TRBJ1-6; no firm D call. CDR1 GTSNPN and CDR2 SVGIG come from the germline V gene (reference sequence). Trimming stripped 0 bases from V and 7 bases from J, with 13 bases between. The CDR3 consists of 15 residues. CDR3 in amino acids: CAWSVLPLTNSPLHF. In nucleotides, the CDR3 is TGTGCCTGGAGTGTGCTCCCCCTGACAAATTCACCCCTCCACTTT.

This clone has just one count. The chain joins TRBV30 to TRBJ1-5, with a possible D match to TRBD1 (5 bases). CDR1 is GTSNPN and CDR2 is SVGIG in the germline V gene (reference sequence). The V end was cut by 0 bases, the J end by 3 bases, with 9 bases between. The CDR3 loop spans 14 amino acids. As DNA, the CDR3 is TGTGCCTGGAGTGTGGGCGGGGCCAATCAGCCCCAGCATTTT. Residues: CAWSVGGANQPQHF. The complete variable domain, with remaining parts taken from reference TRBV30 and TRBJ1-5, reads SQTIHQWPATLVQPVGSPLSLECTVEGTSNPNLYWYRQAAGRGLQLLFYSVGIGQISSEVPQNLSASRPQDRQFILSSKKLLLSDSGFYLCAWSVGGANQPQHFGDGTRLSIL.

This clone was seen more than once but under ten times. The rearrangement links TRBV4-1 to TRBJ1-2; D gene ambiguous. The CDR3 spans 14 residues. Trimming cost V 7 bases and J 6 bases, with 18 bases left between them. CDR1 MGHRA and CDR2 YSYEKL come from the germline V gene. The CDR3 DNA sequence: TGCGCCAGCAACCCCGGTGGAGCCTACCATGGCTACACCTTC. Translation: CASNPGGAYHGYTF.

The chain employs TRBV6-5 and TRBJ2-2; D might be TRBD2 (6 bases). CDR1 is MNHEY, CDR2 SVGAGI, per germline. The CDR3 is 15 amino acids. The V and J ends lost 6 bases and 4 bases respectively, with 15 bases between them. The CDR3 reads CASRPMEGFTGELFF. The CDR3 DNA reads TGTGCCAGCAGACCGATGGAGGGGTTCACCGGGGAGCTGTTTTTT.

DNA of the CDR3: TGTGCCAGCAGTTTAGGAGGGGTACCTAATGAAAAACTGTTTTTT. Amino acid sequence: CASSLGGVPNEKLFF. The chain combines TRBV27 with TRBJ1-4, with TRBD1 as a possible D gene (5 bases). With 2 bases removed from V and 3 bases from J, the gap between germline ends came to 10 bases. CDR3 length equals 15 residues. Per the germline V gene, CDR1 is MNHEY and CDR2 is SMNVEV (reference sequence).

The chain is built from TRBV5-1 and TRBJ1-2; D remains ambiguous. CDR3 length equals 13 residues. Germline-derived CDR1 and CDR2 are SGHRS and YFSETQ. Trimming stripped 0 bases from V and 7 bases from J, with 10 bases between. The CDR3 bases are TGCGCCAGCAGCTTGGACGGTCCACGTGGCTACACCTTC. Protein sequence: CASSLDGPRGYTF. Full variable domain (rest looked up from reference TRBV5-1 and TRBJ1-2): KAGVTQTPRYLIKTRGQQVTLSCSPISGHRSVSWYQQTPGQGLQFLFEYFSETQRNKGNFPGRFSGRQFSNSRSEMNVSTLELGDSALYLCASSLDGPRGYTFGSGTRLTVV.

The gene calls are TRBV19 and TRBJ2-7, with TRBD2 matching 8 bases. CDR1 is LNHDA, CDR2 SQIVND, per germline (reference sequence). CDR3 size: 13 residues. With V trimmed by 4 bases and J by 7 bases, 6 bases remained unmatched. CDR3: CASSNTGTREQYF. The CDR3 region has the DNA TGTGCCAGTAGTAACACCGGGACTAGGGAGCAGTACTTC. The full variable domain, with the rest looked up from reference TRBV19 and TRBJ2-7, is DGGITQSPKYLFRKEGQNVTLSCEQNLNHDAMYWYRQDPGQGLRLIYYSQIVNDFQKGDIAEGYSVSREKKESFPLTVTSAQKNPTAFYLCASSNTGTREQYFGPGTRLTVT.

The chain joins TRBV6-2 or TRBV6-3 to TRBJ2-5; 9 bases fit TRBD2. With V trimmed by 2 bases and J by 3 bases, 4 bases remained unmatched. The CDR3 runs to 15 residues. Per germline, CDR1 MNHEY and CDR2 SVGEGT. Here the CDR3 reads CASSYGAGGEETQYF. In DNA form, the CDR3 reads TGTGCCAGCAGTTACGGAGCGGGGGGCGAAGAGACCCAGTACTTC.

CDR3 amino acids: CAWSVDRGQPQHF. The CDR3 nucleotides read TGTGCCTGGAGTGTAGACCGGGGTCAGCCCCAGCATTTT. The chain carries TRBV30 and TRBJ1-5; D gene uncertain. Germline CDR1 reads GTSNPN; CDR2 reads SVGIG (reference sequence). This CDR3 region has 13 residues. V was shortened by 0 bases and J by 6 bases, with 9 bases between the two germline ends.

This sequence joins TRBV2 and TRBJ1-5; D might be TRBD1 (6 bases). Germline CDR1 is SNHLY and CDR2 is FYNNEI. The CDR3 loop spans 14 amino acids. Trimming stripped 3 bases from V and 3 bases from J, with 9 bases between. CDR3 bases: TGTGCCAGCAGTGATAGGGGGAACAATCAGCCCCAGCATTTT. The encoded protein is CASSDRGNNQPQHF.

The chain is built from TRBV7-8 and TRBJ1-6; no firm D call. The CDR3 is made up of 15 amino acids. Germline CDR1 and CDR2: SGHVS and FQNEAQ. Trimming removed 3 bases at V and 7 bases at J, with 13 bases between. The CDR3 DNA is TGTGCCAGCAGCTTGGGCCATCCCTCGAATTCACCCCTCCACTTT. Translation gives CASSLGHPSNSPLHF. The whole variable domain, remainder taken from reference TRBV7-8 and TRBJ1-6, is GAGVSQSPRYKVAKRGQDVALRCDPISGHVSLFWYQQALGQGPEFLTYFQNEAQLDKSGLPSDRFFAERPEGSVSTLKIQRTQQEDSAVYLCASSLGHPSNSPLHFGNGTRLTVT.

V usage is TRBV19 and J usage is TRBJ1-5; maybe TRBD1 (5 bases). Germline V lookup: CDR1 LNHDA, CDR2 SQIVND (reference sequence). This CDR3 is 13 amino acids long. Trimming cost V 7 bases and J 7 bases, with 14 bases left between them. CDR3 DNA sequence: TGTGCCAGTACGTGGGCAGGGAACCAGCCCCAGCATTTT. This encodes CASTWAGNQPQHF.

This clone occurred a few times. As DNA, the CDR3 is TGCGCCAGCAGCCTCGGGACAGGAGATGGCTACACCTTC. Translating gives CASSLGTGDGYTF. The gene calls are TRBV4-1 and TRBJ1-2, with TRBD1 identical over 8 bases. J was trimmed by 6 bases and V by 4 bases; bases with no gene match: 4. Germline CDR1 and CDR2: MGHRA and YSYEKL. The CDR3 extends over 13 amino acids.

The V gene is TRBV27, the J gene TRBJ1-1; tentatively, D is TRBD1 (6 bases). Germline assignment: CDR1 MNHEY and CDR2 SMNVEV (reference sequence). The CDR3 runs 14 residues. V dropped 6 bases and J dropped 2 bases, with 13 bases sitting between them. CDR3 sequence: CASRTQGLNTEAFF. The CDR3 coding sequence is TGTGCCAGCAGGACACAGGGATTAAACACTGAAGCTTTCTTT.

J is TRBJ2-1 and V is TRBV11-3; 8 bases map to TRBD2. V lost 0 bases and J lost 8; bases outside the gene matches: 3. In germline, CDR1 is SGHNT, CDR2 YENEEA. This CDR3 has 14 amino acids. CDR3 amino acids: CASSLEGTSYEQFF. The CDR3 DNA follows: TGTGCCAGCAGCTTAGAAGGGACTAGTTATGAGCAGTTCTTC.

This clone was seen once. V is TRBV7-3 and J is TRBJ1-3, with 8 bases aligning to TRBD1. The CDR3 has 15 amino acids. Per germline, CDR1 SGHTA and CDR2 FQGTGA. The trim removed 4 bases at V and 2 bases at J, leaving 4 bases unmatched. Here the CDR3 DNA reads TGTGCCAGCAGCTCCGCAGGGGGCCCTGGAAACACCATATATTTT. Protein product: CASSSAGGPGNTIYF.

J is TRBJ1-2 and V is TRBV19; weak D call: TRBD1 (6 bases). This CDR3 spans 13 amino acids. CDR1 is LNHDA, CDR2 SQIVND, per germline (reference sequence). V gave up 3 bases and J gave up 5 bases, with 10 bases separating them. In nucleotides, the CDR3 is TGTGCCAGTAGTATTTACAGGGAATATGGCTACACCTTC. This sequence encodes CASSIYREYGYTF.

The genes are TRBV19 and TRBJ1-1; D perhaps matches TRBD1 (5 bases). Germline CDR1 LNHDA, CDR2 SQIVND (reference sequence). The V end was cut by 5 bases, the J end by 8 bases, with 18 bases between. There are 14 residues in the CDR3. As DNA, the CDR3 is TGTGCCAGTAGTCCCCCAGGGTTGCGAGCGGAAGCTTTCTTT. As protein: CASSPPGLRAEAFF.

This sequence joins TRBV13 and TRBJ2-7; the match to TRBD2 covers 11 bases. Germline CDR1 and CDR2: PRHDT and FYEKMQ (reference sequence). The V segment lost 0 bases and the J segment 3 bases; nucleotides outside the gene matches: 4. This CDR3 is built from 16 residues. The DNA of the CDR3 is TGTGCCAGCAGCTTAGGCCTAGCGGGGGGCCTCTACGAGCAGTACTTC. Residues: CASSLGLAGGLYEQYF.

In its sample, this clone was seen a few times. This chain joins TRBV4-2 and TRBJ1-4, with 10 nucleotides matching TRBD1. V was pared by 0 bases and J by 8 bases, with 6 bases of the junction left unmatched. CDR1 and CDR2 from the germline V gene are LGHNA and YNFKEQ. This CDR3 is built from 16 residues. The CDR3 region is CASSQELGQGREKLFF. Written as DNA, the CDR3 is TGTGCCAGCAGCCAAGAACTGGGACAGGGGCGCGAAAAACTGTTTTTT.

This clone was seen at least ten times. This chain connects TRBV5-1 to TRBJ1-1; a weak D match, TRBD1 (6 bases). Germline V gives CDR1 SGHRS, CDR2 YFSETQ. This CDR3 comprises 18 residues. V was trimmed by 3 bases and J by 4 bases, leaving 25 bases between them. The CDR3 DNA follows: TGCGCCAGCAGCTCTAGTAGAGTTTCACAGGGAGGGAGCACTGAAGCTTTCTTT. Protein: CASSSSRVSQGGSTEAFF.

J is TRBJ2-2 and V is TRBV6-5, with TRBD1 as a possible D gene (6 bases). The germline V and J ends were trimmed by 4 bases and 3 bases, with 12 bases remaining between them. The CDR3 consists of 15 residues. Germline CDR1 and CDR2: MNHEY and SVGAGI. CDR3 bases: TGTGCCAGCAGTTTAGACAGGTCATACACCGGGGAGCTGTTTTTT. Translation gives CASSLDRSYTGELFF.

The chain has TRBV7-2 and TRBJ1-4; no clear D. The V and J ends lost 1 base and 4 bases respectively, with 4 bases between them. The CDR3 has 13 amino acids. CDR1 is SGHTA and CDR2 is FQGNSA in the germline V gene. The CDR3 loop is CASSLVVNEKLFF. CDR3 DNA sequence: TGTGCCAGCAGCTTAGTCGTTAATGAAAAACTGTTTTTT.